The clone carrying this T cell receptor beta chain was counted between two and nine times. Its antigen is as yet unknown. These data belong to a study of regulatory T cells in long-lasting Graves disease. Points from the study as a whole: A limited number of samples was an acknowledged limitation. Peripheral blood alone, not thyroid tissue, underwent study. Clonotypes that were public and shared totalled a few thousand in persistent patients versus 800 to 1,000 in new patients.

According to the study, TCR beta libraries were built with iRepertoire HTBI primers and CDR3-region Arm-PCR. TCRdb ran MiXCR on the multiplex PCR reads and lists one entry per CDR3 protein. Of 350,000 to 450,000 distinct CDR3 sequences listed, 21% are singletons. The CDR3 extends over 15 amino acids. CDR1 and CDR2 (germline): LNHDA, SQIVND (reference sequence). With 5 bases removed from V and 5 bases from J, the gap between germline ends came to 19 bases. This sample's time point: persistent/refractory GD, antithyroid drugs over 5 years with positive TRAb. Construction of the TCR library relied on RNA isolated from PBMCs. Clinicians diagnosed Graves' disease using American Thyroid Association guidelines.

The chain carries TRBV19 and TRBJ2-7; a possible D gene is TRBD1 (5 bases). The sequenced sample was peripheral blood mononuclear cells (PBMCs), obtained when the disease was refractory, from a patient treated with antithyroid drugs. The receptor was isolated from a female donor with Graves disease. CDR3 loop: CASSQTRTFRDEQYF. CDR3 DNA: TGTGCCAGTAGTCAAACCCGGACCTTCAGGGACGAGCAGTACTTC.